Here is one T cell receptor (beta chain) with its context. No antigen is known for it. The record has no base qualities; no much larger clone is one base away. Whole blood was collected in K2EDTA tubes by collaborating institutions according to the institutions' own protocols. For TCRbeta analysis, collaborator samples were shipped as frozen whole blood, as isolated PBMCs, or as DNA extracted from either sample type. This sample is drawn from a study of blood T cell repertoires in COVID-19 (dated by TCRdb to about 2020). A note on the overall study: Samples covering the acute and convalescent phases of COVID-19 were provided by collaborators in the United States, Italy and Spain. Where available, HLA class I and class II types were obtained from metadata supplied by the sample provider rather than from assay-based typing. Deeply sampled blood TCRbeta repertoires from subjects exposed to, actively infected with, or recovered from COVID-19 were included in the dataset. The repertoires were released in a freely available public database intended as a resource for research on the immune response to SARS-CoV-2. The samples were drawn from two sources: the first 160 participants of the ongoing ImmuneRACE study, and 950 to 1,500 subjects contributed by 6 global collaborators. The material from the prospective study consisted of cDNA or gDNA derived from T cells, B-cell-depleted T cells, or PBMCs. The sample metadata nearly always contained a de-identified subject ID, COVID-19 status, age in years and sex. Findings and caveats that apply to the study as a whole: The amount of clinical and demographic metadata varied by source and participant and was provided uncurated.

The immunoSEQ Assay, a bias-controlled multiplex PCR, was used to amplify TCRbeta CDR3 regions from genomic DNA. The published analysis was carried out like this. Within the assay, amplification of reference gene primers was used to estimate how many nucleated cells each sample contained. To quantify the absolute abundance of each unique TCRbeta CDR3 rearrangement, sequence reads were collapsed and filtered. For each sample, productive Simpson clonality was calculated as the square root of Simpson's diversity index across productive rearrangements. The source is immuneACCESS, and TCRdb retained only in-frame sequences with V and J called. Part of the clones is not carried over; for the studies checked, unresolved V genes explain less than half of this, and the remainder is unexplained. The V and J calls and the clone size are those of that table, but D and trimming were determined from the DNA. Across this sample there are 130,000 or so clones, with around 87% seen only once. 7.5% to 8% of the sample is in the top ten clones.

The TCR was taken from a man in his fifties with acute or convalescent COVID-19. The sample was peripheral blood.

For the CDR3, the sequence is CASSLGRYQANNEKLFF. The DNA is as follows: TGTGCCAGCAGCTTAGGACGGTATCAGGCCAATAATGAAAAACTGTTTTTT. The receptor chain draws on TRBV7-9 and TRBJ1-4, with no confidently assigned D gene. From the cysteine through the phenylalanine, the CDR3 covers 17 amino acids. The DNA shown is the 51-base CDR3, in frame from base 1. V is shortened by 1 base, J by 4 bases, and the region joining them spans 16 bases. Reading the germline V gene (reference sequence) gives CDR1 SEHNR and CDR2 FQNEAQ.